A selection of T cell receptor beta chains follows, all from one sample in a study of metastatic and nonmetastatic thyroid tumors. Through MiXCR, TCRdb re-clonotyped the PCR reads. The data show around 28,000 clones, 16% seen once. Sequencing was done on a sample of blood. These receptors all stem from a female donor with papillary thyroid cancer or a benign thyroid nodule (not recorded which). Some clones in this sample may be carry-over from other donors' samples. Each CDR3 is given with its conserved first and last residue. D genes are given only for firm matches. Expanded clones get a size class; other rows say once, few or many, or leave the size out.

cdr3_aa: CSARKLAGPTYEQYF; cdr3_nt: TGCAGTGCTAGGAAACTAGCGGGACCAACCTACGAGCAGTACTTC; v_call: TRBV20-1; d_call: TRBD2; clone_size: many; j_call: TRBJ2-7
cdr3_aa: CASSEASPSNEQFF; cdr3_nt: TGCGCCAGCAGTGAGGCTAGTCCAAGCAATGAGCAGTTCTTC; v_call: TRBV10-1; d_call: .; clone_size: medium-sized; j_call: TRBJ2-1
cdr3_aa: CASSYSNSLAGPSTDTQYF; cdr3_nt: TGTGCCAGCAGTTACTCGAACAGTCTGGCGGGTCCTAGCACAGATACGCAGTATTTT; v_call: TRBV6-2/TRBV6-3; d_call: .; clone_size: many; j_call: TRBJ2-3
cdr3_aa: CASSLGLAMNEQFF; cdr3_nt: TGTGCCAGCAGCTTGGGACTAGCGATGAATGAGCAGTTCTTC; v_call: TRBV11-2; d_call: TRBD2; clone_size: .; j_call: TRBJ2-1
cdr3_aa: CASSLGPGSDYGYTF; cdr3_nt: TGCGCCAGCAGCTTGGGTCCGGGATCGGACTATGGCTACACCTTC; v_call: TRBV5-1; d_call: .; clone_size: many; j_call: TRBJ1-2
cdr3_aa: CASRNRRSEQYF; cdr3_nt: TGTGCCAGCAGAAACAGGCGGTCCGAGCAGTACTTC; v_call: TRBV6-1; d_call: .; clone_size: medium-sized; j_call: TRBJ2-7
cdr3_aa: CAWSVRLAGFTDTQYF; cdr3_nt: TGTGCCTGGAGTGTACGACTAGCGGGATTTACAGATACGCAGTATTTT; v_call: TRBV30; d_call: TRBD2; clone_size: .; j_call: TRBJ2-3
cdr3_aa: CASSIKQGGLEKLFF; cdr3_nt: TGTGCCAGTAGTATCAAACAGGGAGGACTTGAAAAACTGTTTTTT; v_call: TRBV19; d_call: .; clone_size: .; j_call: TRBJ1-4
cdr3_aa: CASRLAAPDTQYF; cdr3_nt: TGTGCCAGCAGACTAGCGGCCCCAGATACGCAGTATTTT; v_call: TRBV12-3/TRBV12-4; d_call: TRBD2; clone_size: many; j_call: TRBJ2-3
cdr3_aa: CASSLTGSGTEAFF; cdr3_nt: TGTGCCAGCAGTTTGACAGGGTCCGGCACTGAAGCTTTCTTT; v_call: TRBV28; d_call: TRBD1; clone_size: .; j_call: TRBJ1-1
cdr3_aa: CASSFWDRGTNQPQHF; cdr3_nt: TGTGCCAGCAGCTTTTGGGACAGGGGAACCAATCAGCCCCAGCATTTT; v_call: TRBV11-2; d_call: TRBD1; clone_size: .; j_call: TRBJ1-5
cdr3_aa: CASSLVAAADGLGYTF; cdr3_nt: TGCGCCAGCAGCTTGGTGGCGGCCGCTGACGGGCTGGGCTACACCTTC; v_call: TRBV5-1; d_call: .; clone_size: many; j_call: TRBJ1-2
cdr3_aa: CASSPGQSNEKLFF; cdr3_nt: TGTGCCAGCTCGCCGGGACAGTCAAATGAAAAACTGTTTTTT; v_call: TRBV6-1; d_call: TRBD1; clone_size: medium-sized; j_call: TRBJ1-4
cdr3_aa: CASSYSPGLNNEQFF; cdr3_nt: TGTGCCAGCAGTTACTCCCCCGGGCTGAACAATGAGCAGTTCTTC; v_call: TRBV6-6; d_call: .; clone_size: many; j_call: TRBJ2-1
cdr3_aa: CASSLTPMQETQYF; cdr3_nt: TGTGCCAGCAGTTTAACGCCCATGCAAGAGACCCAGTACTTC; v_call: TRBV12-3/TRBV12-4; d_call: .; clone_size: .; j_call: TRBJ2-5
cdr3_aa: CASSFWQTNTEAFF; cdr3_nt: TGTGCCAGCAGTTTTTGGCAAACTAACACTGAAGCTTTCTTT; v_call: TRBV12-3/TRBV12-4; d_call: .; clone_size: .; j_call: TRBJ1-1
cdr3_aa: CASSPESNSPLHF; cdr3_nt: TGTGCCAGCTCACCCGAAAGCAATTCACCCCTCCACTTT; v_call: TRBV18; d_call: .; clone_size: .; j_call: TRBJ1-6
cdr3_aa: CASSSTLGNTIYF; cdr3_nt: TGTGCCAGCAGCTCGACTCTGGGAAACACCATATATTTT; v_call: TRBV9; d_call: .; clone_size: many; j_call: TRBJ1-3
cdr3_aa: CSAGVHGGHSNQPQHF; cdr3_nt: TGCAGTGCTGGGGTGCATGGGGGGCATAGCAATCAGCCCCAGCATTTT; v_call: TRBV20-1; d_call: .; clone_size: .; j_call: TRBJ1-5
cdr3_aa: CASRPLGQIANYGYTF; cdr3_nt: TGTGCCAGCAGGCCCCTCGGACAGATTGCTAACTATGGCTACACCTTC; v_call: TRBV28; d_call: .; clone_size: medium-sized; j_call: TRBJ1-2
cdr3_aa: CATSRDKPGTRRSGELFF; cdr3_nt: TGTGCCACCAGCAGAGACAAACCCGGGACTAGGAGGTCCGGGGAGCTGTTTTTT; v_call: TRBV15; d_call: TRBD2; clone_size: many; j_call: TRBJ2-2
cdr3_aa: CASRDLEGTDTQYF; cdr3_nt: TGTGCCAGCAGGGACCTCGAAGGAACAGATACGCAGTATTTT; v_call: TRBV6-1; d_call: .; clone_size: many; j_call: TRBJ2-3
cdr3_aa: CASSPAGWTNEKLFF; cdr3_nt: TGTGCCAGCTCTCCTGCGGGGTGGACTAATGAAAAACTGTTTTTT; v_call: TRBV18; d_call: .; clone_size: many; j_call: TRBJ1-4
cdr3_aa: CAWSGVTYAKETQYF; cdr3_nt: TGTGCCTGGAGTGGTGTGACGTATGCAAAAGAGACCCAGTACTTC; v_call: TRBV30; d_call: .; clone_size: many; j_call: TRBJ2-5
cdr3_aa: CASSALDRGTGRYTF; cdr3_nt: TGTGCCAGCAGTGCCCTGGACAGGGGCACAGGACGCTACACCTTC; v_call: TRBV25-1; d_call: TRBD1; clone_size: once; j_call: TRBJ1-2
cdr3_aa: CASKGQMGKETQYF; cdr3_nt: TGTGCCAGTAAGGGACAAATGGGCAAAGAGACCCAGTACTTC; v_call: TRBV19; d_call: .; clone_size: few; j_call: TRBJ2-5
cdr3_aa: CASSQAFEAFF; cdr3_nt: TGTGCCAGCAGCCAGGCATTTGAAGCTTTCTTT; v_call: TRBV7-2; d_call: .; clone_size: few; j_call: TRBJ1-1
cdr3_aa: CASSLRQNTGELFF; cdr3_nt: TGTGCCAGCAGCCTCAGACAGAACACCGGGGAGCTGTTTTTT; v_call: TRBV7-9; d_call: .; clone_size: many; j_call: TRBJ2-2
cdr3_aa: CASSPPAGWYEQYF; cdr3_nt: TGTGCCAGCAGCCCGCCGGCAGGGTGGTACGAGCAGTACTTC; v_call: TRBV12-3/TRBV12-4; d_call: .; clone_size: many; j_call: TRBJ2-7
cdr3_aa: CASSDAGGWEETQYF; cdr3_nt: TGCGCCAGCAGTGACGCGGGGGGGTGGGAAGAGACCCAGTACTTC; v_call: TRBV10-2; d_call: TRBD2; clone_size: many; j_call: TRBJ2-5
cdr3_aa: CASKSGTGNTEAFF; cdr3_nt: TGTGCCAGCAAATCCGGGACAGGGAACACTGAAGCTTTCTTT; v_call: TRBV27; d_call: TRBD1; clone_size: medium-sized; j_call: TRBJ1-1
cdr3_aa: CATSTSRAGVETQYF; cdr3_nt: TGTGCCACCAGCACCTCCCGGGCCGGGGTAGAGACCCAGTACTTC; v_call: TRBV15; d_call: .; clone_size: many; j_call: TRBJ2-5
cdr3_aa: CASTSRAGGLNTGELFF; cdr3_nt: TGTGCCAGCACCTCGAGGGCGGGGGGCCTGAACACCGGGGAGCTGTTTTTT; v_call: TRBV3-1; d_call: TRBD2; clone_size: .; j_call: TRBJ2-2
cdr3_aa: CASWRGDGELFF; cdr3_nt: TGTGCCAGCTGGCGGGGTGACGGGGAGCTGTTTTTT; v_call: TRBV12-3/TRBV12-4; d_call: .; clone_size: many; j_call: TRBJ2-2
cdr3_aa: CASSQPSGLAGAEQYF; cdr3_nt: TGTGCCAGCAGCCAACCTTCTGGCCTAGCGGGGGCAGAGCAGTACTTC; v_call: TRBV3-1; d_call: TRBD2; clone_size: many; j_call: TRBJ2-7
cdr3_aa: CATSDARQGKIYEQYF; cdr3_nt: TGTGCCACCAGTGACGCTAGACAGGGGAAGATCTACGAGCAGTACTTC; v_call: TRBV24-1; d_call: TRBD1; clone_size: many; j_call: TRBJ2-7
cdr3_aa: CASSDLAGVPYEQYF; cdr3_nt: TGTGCCAGCAGCGACCTAGCGGGTGTTCCCTACGAGCAGTACTTC; v_call: TRBV6-1; d_call: TRBD2; clone_size: few; j_call: TRBJ2-7
cdr3_aa: CASSQEEGRTEKLFF; cdr3_nt: TGTGCCAGCAGCCAAGAAGAAGGCAGGACTGAAAAACTGTTTTTT; v_call: TRBV12-3/TRBV12-4; d_call: .; clone_size: many; j_call: TRBJ1-4
cdr3_aa: CASSPDTQYF; cdr3_nt: TGTGCCAGTAGCCCAGATACGCAGTATTTT; v_call: TRBV2; d_call: .; clone_size: many; j_call: TRBJ2-3
cdr3_aa: CASSTTVVAQYF; cdr3_nt: TGTGCCAGCTCGACTACCGTCGTGGCCCAGTACTTC; v_call: TRBV6-1; d_call: .; clone_size: medium-sized; j_call: TRBJ2-5
cdr3_aa: CASSLGLAGVYEQYF; cdr3_nt: TGTGCCAGCAGCCTAGGACTAGCGGGAGTTTACGAGCAGTACTTC; v_call: TRBV7-9; d_call: TRBD2; clone_size: many; j_call: TRBJ2-7